This TCR beta chain was observed in a study of blood T cells in healthy people across ages. Study findings and constraints: While age rose, TCR beta diversity per million T cells dropped in a roughly linear way. Diversity estimates drawn from one million T cells were deemed underestimates. As naive T cell percentage varied, TCR beta diversity correlated strongly with it.

Together with a sample-barcoded 5' primer, a J-beta primer mix was included in a second PCR lasting roughly 6 to 12 cycles. Each CDR3 protein gets one entry after TCRdb re-called the 5' RACE reads with MiXCR. The sample carries about 730,000 distinct CDR3 sequences, roughly 43% recorded once. This clonotype was observed a handful of times. What it binds is not known. Germline CDR1 SGHRS, CDR2 YFSETQ. CDR3 length equals 15 residues. V was cut by 0 bases and J by 9 bases, with 13 bases left in between. This chain uses TRBV5-1 with TRBJ1-6; TRBD1 might be the D (6 bases). The TCR sequence derives from a woman aged 60 to 75 in good health. Specimen: blood. In DNA form, the CDR3 reads TGCGCCAGCAGCTTGGCCGGGGGCACTGCTTCACCCCTCCACTTT. This gives the protein CASSLAGGTASPLHF.